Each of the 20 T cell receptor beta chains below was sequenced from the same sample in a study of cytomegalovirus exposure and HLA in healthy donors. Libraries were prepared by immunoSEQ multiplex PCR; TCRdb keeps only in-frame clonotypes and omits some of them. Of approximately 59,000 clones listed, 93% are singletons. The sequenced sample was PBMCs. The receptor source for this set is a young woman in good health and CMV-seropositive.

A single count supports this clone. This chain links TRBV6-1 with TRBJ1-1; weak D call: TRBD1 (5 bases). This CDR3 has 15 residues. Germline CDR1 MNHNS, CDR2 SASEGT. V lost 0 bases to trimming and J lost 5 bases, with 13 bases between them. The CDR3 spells CASSEARGGDTEAFF. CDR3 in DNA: TGTGCCAGCAGTGAAGCACGCGGGGGGGATACTGAAGCTTTCTTT.

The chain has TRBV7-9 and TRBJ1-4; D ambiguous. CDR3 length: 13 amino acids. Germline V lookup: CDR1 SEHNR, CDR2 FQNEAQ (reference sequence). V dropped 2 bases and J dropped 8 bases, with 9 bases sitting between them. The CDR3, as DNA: TGTGCCAGCAGCTTATCCAGAGGGGAAAAACTGTTTTTT. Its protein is CASSLSRGEKLFF.

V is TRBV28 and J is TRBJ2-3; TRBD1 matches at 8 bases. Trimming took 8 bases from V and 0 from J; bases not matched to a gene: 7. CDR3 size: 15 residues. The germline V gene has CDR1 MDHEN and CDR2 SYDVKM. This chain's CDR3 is CASQHWDRSTDTQYF. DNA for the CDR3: TGTGCCAGCCAACATTGGGACAGGAGCACAGATACGCAGTATTTT.

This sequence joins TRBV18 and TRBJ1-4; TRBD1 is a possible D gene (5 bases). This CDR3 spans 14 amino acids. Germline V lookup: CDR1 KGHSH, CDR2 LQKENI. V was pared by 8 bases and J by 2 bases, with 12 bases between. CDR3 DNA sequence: TGTGCCAGCACCTCAGGGCCGACTAATGAAAAACTGTTTTTT. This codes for CASTSGPTNEKLFF. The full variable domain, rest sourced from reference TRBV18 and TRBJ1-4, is NAGVMQNPRHLVRRRGQEARLRCSPMKGHSHVYWYRQLPEEGLKFMVYLQKENIIDESGMPKERFSAEFPKEGPSILRIQQVVRGDSAAYFCASTSGPTNEKLFFGSGTQLSVL.

The CDR3 here is CASSHGTSEANEQFF. CDR3 nucleotides: TGTGCCAGCAGCCACGGGACTAGCGAGGCCAATGAGCAGTTCTTC. The chain links TRBV6-5 to TRBJ2-1; TRBD2 matches at 10 bases. This CDR3 contains 15 residues. V was pared by 6 bases and J by 6 bases, with 8 bases of the junction left unmatched. Per germline, CDR1 MNHEY and CDR2 SVGAGI.

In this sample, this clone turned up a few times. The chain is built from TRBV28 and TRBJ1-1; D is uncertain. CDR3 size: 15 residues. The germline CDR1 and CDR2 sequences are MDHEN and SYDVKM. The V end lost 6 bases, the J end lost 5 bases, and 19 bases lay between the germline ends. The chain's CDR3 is CASRSPGGQGTEAFF. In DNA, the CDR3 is TGTGCCAGCAGGTCCCCGGGAGGCCAAGGGACTGAAGCTTTCTTT.

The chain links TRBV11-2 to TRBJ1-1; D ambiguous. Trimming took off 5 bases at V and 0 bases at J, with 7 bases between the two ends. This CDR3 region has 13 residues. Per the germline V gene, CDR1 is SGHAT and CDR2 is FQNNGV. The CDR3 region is CASSPRMNTEAFF. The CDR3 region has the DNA TGTGCCAGCAGCCCGCGAATGAACACTGAAGCTTTCTTT.

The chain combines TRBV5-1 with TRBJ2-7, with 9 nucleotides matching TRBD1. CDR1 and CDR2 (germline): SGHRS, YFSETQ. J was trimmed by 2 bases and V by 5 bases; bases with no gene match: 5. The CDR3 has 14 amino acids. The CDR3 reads CASRTGTGTYEQYF. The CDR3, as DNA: TGCGCCAGCAGGACCGGGACAGGGACCTACGAGCAGTACTTC. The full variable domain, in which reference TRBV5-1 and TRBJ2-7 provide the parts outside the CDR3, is KAGVTQTPRYLIKTRGQQVTLSCSPISGHRSVSWYQQTPGQGLQFLFEYFSETQRNKGNFPGRFSGRQFSNSRSEMNVSTLELGDSALYLCASRTGTGTYEQYFGPGTRLTVT.

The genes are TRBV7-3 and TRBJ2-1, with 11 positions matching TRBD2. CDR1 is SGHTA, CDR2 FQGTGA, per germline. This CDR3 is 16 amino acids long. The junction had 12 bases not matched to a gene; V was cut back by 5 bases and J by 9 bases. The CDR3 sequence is CASSVHSGGAFGEQFF. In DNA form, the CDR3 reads TGTGCCAGCAGCGTACATAGCGGGGGGGCCTTTGGTGAGCAGTTCTTC.

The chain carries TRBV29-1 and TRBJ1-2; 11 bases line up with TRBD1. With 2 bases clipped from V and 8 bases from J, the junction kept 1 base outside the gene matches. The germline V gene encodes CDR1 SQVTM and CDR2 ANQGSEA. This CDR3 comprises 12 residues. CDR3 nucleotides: TGCAGCGTTGAACGGGACAGGGGGGGCTACACCTTC. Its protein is CSVERDRGGYTF.

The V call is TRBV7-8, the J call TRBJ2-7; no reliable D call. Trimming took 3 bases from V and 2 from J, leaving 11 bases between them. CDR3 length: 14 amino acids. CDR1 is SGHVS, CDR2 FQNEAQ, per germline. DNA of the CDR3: TGTGCCAGCAGCTTGCCATCCACTCCCTACGAGCAGTACTTC. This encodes CASSLPSTPYEQYF.

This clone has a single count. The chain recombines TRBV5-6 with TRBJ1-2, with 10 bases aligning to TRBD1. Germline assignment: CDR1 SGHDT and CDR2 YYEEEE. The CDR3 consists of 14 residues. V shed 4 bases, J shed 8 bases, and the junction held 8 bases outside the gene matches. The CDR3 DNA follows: TGTGCCAGCAGCCTCCGAGGGACAGGGGAAGGCTACACCTTC. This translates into CASSLRGTGEGYTF. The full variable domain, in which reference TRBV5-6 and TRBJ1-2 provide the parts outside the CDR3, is DAGVTQSPTHLIKTRGQQVTLRCSPKSGHDTVSWYQQALGQGPQFIFQYYEEEERQRGNFPDRFSGHQFPNYSSELNVNALLLGDSALYLCASSLRGTGEGYTFGSGTRLTVV.

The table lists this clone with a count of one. In DNA, the CDR3 is TGTGCCAGCAGTTTAAGGACAGGGGGTAGCACCGGGGAGCTGTTTTTT. Amino acids: CASSLRTGGSTGELFF. The chain joins TRBV28 to TRBJ2-2, with TRBD1 matching over 10 bases. CDR3 length: 16 residues. Trimming at V came to 2 bases and at J to 4 bases, leaving 4 bases not matched to a gene. From germline, CDR1 is MDHEN and CDR2 SYDVKM.

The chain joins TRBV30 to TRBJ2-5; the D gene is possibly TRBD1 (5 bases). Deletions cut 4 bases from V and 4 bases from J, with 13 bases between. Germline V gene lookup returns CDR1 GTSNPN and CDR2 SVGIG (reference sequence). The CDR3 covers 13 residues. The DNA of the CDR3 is TGTGCCTGGATGGTGAAAGGGGTAGAGACCCAGTACTTC. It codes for CAWMVKGVETQYF. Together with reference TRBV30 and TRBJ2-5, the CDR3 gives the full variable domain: SQTIHQWPATLVQPVGSPLSLECTVEGTSNPNLYWYRQAAGRGLQLLFYSVGIGQISSEVPQNLSASRPQDRQFILSSKKLLLSDSGFYLCAWMVKGVETQYFGPGTRLLVL.

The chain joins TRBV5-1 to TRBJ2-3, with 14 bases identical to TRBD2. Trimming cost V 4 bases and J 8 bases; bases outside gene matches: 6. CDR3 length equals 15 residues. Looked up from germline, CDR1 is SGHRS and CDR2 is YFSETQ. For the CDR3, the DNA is TGCGCCAGCAGCGTGACTAGCGGGGGGGAGGGTACGCAGTATTTT. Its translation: CASSVTSGGEGTQYF.

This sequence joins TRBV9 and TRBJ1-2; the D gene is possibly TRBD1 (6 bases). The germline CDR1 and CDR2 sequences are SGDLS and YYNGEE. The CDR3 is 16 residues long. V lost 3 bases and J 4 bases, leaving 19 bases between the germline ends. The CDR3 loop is CASSAATGSGRYGYTF. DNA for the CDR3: TGTGCCAGCAGCGCAGCTACAGGGAGCGGACGCTATGGCTACACCTTC.

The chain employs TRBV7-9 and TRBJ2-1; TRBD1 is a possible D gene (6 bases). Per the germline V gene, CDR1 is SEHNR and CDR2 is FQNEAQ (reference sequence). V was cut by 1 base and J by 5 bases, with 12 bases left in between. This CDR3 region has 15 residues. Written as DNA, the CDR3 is TGTGCCAGCAGCTTAGTCAGGGGCCTCCACAATGAGCAGTTCTTC. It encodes CASSLVRGLHNEQFF.

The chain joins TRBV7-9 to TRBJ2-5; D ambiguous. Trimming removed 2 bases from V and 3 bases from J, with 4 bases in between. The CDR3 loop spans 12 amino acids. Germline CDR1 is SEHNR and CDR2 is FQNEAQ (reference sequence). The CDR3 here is CASSLSEETQYF. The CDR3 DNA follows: TGTGCCAGCAGCTTATCTGAAGAGACCCAGTACTTC.

The CDR3 DNA reads TGTGCCTGGAGCCTCCGATCCGTTTACAGGGGGCAGGCTAATGAAAAACTGTTTTTT. Residues: CAWSLRSVYRGQANEKLFF. The V gene is TRBV30, the J gene TRBJ1-4, with 9 positions matching TRBD1. J was trimmed by 3 bases and V by 3 bases; bases with no gene match: 17. The CDR3 extends over 19 amino acids. The germline CDR1 and CDR2 sequences are GTSNPN and SVGIG (reference sequence).

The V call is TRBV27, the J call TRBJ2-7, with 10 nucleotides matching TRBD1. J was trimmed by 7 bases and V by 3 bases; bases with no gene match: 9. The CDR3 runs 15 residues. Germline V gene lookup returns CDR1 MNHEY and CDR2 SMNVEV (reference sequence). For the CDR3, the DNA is TGTGCCAGCAGTTTGAAGGGACAGGGGAGGGATGAGCAGTACTTC. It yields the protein CASSLKGQGRDEQYF.